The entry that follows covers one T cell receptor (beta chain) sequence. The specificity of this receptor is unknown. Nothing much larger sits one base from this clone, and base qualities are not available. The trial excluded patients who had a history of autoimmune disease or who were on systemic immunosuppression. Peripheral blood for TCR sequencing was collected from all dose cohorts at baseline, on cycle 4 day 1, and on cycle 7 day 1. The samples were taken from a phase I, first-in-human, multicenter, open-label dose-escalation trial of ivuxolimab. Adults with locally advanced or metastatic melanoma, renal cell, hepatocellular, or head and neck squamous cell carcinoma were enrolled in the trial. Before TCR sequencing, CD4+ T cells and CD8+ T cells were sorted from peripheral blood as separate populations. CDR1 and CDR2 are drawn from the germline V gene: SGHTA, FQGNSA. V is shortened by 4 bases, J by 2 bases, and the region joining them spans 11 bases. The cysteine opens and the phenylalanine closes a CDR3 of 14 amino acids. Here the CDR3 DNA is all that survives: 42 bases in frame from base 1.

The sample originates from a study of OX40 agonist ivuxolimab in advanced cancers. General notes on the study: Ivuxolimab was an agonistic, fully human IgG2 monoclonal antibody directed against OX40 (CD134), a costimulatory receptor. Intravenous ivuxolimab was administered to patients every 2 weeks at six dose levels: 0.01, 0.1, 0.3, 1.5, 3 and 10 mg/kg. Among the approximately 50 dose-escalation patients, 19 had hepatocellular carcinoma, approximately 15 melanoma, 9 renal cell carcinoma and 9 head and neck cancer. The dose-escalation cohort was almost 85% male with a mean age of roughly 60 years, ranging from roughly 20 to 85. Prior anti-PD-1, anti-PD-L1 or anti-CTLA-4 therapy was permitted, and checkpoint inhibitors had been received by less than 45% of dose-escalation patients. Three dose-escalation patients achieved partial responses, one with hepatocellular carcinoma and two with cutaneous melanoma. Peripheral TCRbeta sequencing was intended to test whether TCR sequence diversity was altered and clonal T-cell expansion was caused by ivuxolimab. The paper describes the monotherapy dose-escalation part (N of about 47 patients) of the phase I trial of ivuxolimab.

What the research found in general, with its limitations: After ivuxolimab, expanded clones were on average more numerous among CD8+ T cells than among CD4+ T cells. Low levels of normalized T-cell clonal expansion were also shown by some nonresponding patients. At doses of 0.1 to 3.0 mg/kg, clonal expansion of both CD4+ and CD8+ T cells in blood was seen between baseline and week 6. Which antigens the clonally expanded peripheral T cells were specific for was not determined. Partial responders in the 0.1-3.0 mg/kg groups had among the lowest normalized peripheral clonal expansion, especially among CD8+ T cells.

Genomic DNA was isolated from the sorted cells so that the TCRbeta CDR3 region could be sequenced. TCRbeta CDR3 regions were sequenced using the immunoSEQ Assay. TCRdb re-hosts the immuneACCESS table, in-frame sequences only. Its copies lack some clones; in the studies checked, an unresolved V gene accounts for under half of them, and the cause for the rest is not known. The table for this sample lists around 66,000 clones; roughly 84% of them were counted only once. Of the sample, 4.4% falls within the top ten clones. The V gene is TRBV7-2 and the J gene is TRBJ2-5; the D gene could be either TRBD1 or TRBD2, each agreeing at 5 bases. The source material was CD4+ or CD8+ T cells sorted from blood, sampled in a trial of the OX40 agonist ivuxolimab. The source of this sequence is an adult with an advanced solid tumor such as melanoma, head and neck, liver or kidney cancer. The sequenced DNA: TGTGCCAGCAGCTCCTGGGACGGACAAGAGACCCAGTACTTC. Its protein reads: CASSSWDGQETQYF.